This T cell receptor beta chain was captured in a study of beta chain features in type 1 diabetes. Overall study context: Sorted cell examination encompassed over 90,000,000 cells across all samples. Notes on the study in general: A potential PCR bias toward shorter templates would be equal in patient and control samples.

With regard to this clone: Its target is unknown.

Expressed TCRB transcripts were sequenced, since all the RNA that had been isolated was reverse transcribed. The protocol was immunoSEQ multiplex PCR, while the TCRdb copy is restricted to in-frame clones and leaves out a portion. The sample has more than 300,000 clones, around 15% seen once; the top ten hold roughly 0.019%. This CDR3 spans 15 amino acids. J gave up 2 bases and V 5 bases, and 5 bases lay outside the gene matches. Germline-derived CDR1 and CDR2 are SGHTA and FQGNSA. This sequence joins TRBV7-2 and TRBJ1-3; 8 nucleotides agree with TRBD1. The TCR comes from a woman in her late teens or twenties in good health. The sample taken for sequencing was naive CD4+ T cells from blood. The CDR3 nucleotides read TGTGCCAGCAGCACCACAGGGGGGGCTGGAAACACCATATATTTT. The encoded protein is CASSTTGGAGNTIYF.